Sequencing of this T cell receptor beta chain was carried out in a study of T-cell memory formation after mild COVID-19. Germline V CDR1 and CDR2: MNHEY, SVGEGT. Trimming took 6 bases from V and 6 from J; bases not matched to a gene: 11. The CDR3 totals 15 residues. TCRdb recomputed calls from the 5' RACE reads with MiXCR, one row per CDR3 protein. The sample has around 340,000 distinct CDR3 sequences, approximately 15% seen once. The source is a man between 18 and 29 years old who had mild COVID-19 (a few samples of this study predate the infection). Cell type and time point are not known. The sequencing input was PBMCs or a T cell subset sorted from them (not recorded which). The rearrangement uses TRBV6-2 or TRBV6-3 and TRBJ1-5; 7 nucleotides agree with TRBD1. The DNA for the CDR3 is TGTGCCAGCAGCTCCGCAGGGGGGGGCACTCAGCCCCAGCATTTT. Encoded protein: CASSSAGGGTQPQHF.